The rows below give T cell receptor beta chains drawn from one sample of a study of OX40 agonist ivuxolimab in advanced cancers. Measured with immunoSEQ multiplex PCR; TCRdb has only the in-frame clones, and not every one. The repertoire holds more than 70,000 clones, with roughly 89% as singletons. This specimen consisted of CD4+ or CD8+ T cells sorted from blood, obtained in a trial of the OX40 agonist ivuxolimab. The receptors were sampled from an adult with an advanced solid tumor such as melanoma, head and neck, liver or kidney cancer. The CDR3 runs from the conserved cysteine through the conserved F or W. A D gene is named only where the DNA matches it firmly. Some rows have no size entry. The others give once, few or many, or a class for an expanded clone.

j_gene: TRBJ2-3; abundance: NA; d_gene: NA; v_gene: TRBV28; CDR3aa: CASSDRSDTQYF; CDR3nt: TGTGCCAGCAGTGACAGGTCAGATACGCAGTATTTT
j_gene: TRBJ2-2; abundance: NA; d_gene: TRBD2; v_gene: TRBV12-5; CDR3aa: CASGLALAGNSNTGELFF; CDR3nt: TGTGCTAGTGGTTTGGCGCTAGCGGGGAATTCGAACACCGGGGAGCTGTTTTTT
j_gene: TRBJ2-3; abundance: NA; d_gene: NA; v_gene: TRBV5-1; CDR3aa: CASSQDRYTDTQYF; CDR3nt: TGCGCCAGCAGCCAGGACAGATACACAGATACGCAGTATTTT
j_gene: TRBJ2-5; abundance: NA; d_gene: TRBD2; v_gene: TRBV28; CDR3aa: CASSRLPSTSGGEETQYF; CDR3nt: TGTGCCAGCAGTCGCCTTCCCAGTACTAGCGGGGGGGAAGAGACCCAGTACTTC
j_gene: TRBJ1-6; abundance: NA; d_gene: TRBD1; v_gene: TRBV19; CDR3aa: CASRQGATWNSPLHF; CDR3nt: TGTGCCAGTAGACAGGGGGCAACTTGGAATTCACCCCTCCACTTT
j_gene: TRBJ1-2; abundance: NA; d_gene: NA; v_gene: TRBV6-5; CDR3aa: CASRQTDNYGYTF; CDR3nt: TGTGCCAGCCGTCAAACAGATAACTATGGCTACACCTTC
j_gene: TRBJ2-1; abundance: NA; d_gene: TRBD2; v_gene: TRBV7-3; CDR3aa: CASSLKRTSGSIDEQFF; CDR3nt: TGTGCCAGCAGCTTAAAAAGAACTAGCGGGAGTATTGATGAGCAGTTCTTC
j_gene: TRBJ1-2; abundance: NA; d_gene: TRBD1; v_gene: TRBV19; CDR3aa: CASSFSGQGYYGYTF; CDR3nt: TGTGCCAGTAGTTTCTCGGGACAGGGATACTATGGCTACACCTTC
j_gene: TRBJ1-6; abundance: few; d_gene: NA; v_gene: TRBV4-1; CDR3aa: CASSWTLNSPLHF; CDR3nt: TGCGCCAGCAGTTGGACACTTAATTCACCCCTCCACTTT
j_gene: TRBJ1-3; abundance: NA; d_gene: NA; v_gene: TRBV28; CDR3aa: CASERGPSGNTIYF; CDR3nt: TGTGCCAGCGAAAGGGGCCCCTCTGGAAACACCATATATTTT
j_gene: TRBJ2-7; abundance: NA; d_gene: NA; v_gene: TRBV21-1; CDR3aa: CASLRQVSRVHEQYF; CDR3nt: TGTGCCAGCCTGAGGCAGGTCTCGAGGGTCCACGAGCAGTACTTC
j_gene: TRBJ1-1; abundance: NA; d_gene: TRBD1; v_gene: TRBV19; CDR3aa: CASTRTGANTEAFF; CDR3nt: TGTGCCAGTACTAGGACAGGGGCGAACACTGAAGCTTTCTTT
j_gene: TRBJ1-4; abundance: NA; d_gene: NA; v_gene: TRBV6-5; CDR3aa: CASSYSGGGSNEKLFF; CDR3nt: TGTGCCAGCAGTTACTCGGGGGGGGGCTCGAATGAAAAACTGTTTTTT
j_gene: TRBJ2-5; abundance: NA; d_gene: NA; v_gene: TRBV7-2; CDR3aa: CASSLEFAEETQYF; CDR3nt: TGTGCCAGCAGCTTAGAATTCGCGGAAGAGACCCAGTACTTC
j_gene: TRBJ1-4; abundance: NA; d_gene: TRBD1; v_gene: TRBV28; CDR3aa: CASSSTGIREKLFF; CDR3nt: TGTGCCAGCAGTTCGACAGGGATTAGGGAAAAACTGTTTTTT
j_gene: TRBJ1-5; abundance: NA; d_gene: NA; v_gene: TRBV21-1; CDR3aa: CASSKNLAGAGNQPQHF; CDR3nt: TGTGCCAGCAGCAAGAATCTCGCCGGGGCGGGAAATCAGCCCCAGCATTTT
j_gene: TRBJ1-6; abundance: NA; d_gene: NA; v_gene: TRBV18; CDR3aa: CASSPGLNSPLHF; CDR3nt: TGTGCCAGCTCACCGGGACTTAATTCACCCCTCCACTTT
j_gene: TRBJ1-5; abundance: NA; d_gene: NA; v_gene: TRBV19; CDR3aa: CASTFRGGTSNQPQHF; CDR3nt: TGTGCCAGTACCTTCAGAGGGGGGACTAGCAATCAGCCCCAGCATTTT
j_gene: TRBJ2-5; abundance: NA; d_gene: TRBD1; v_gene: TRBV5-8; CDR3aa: CASSLEQGETQYF; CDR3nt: TGTGCCAGCAGCTTAGAACAGGGGGAGACCCAGTACTTC
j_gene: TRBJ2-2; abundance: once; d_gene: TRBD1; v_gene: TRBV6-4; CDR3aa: CASSLDRGRTGELFF; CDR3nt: TGTGCCAGCAGCCTGGACAGGGGACGGACCGGGGAGCTGTTTTTT
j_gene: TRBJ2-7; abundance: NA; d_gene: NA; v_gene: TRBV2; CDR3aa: CASRGDEQYF; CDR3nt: TGTGCCAGCAGGGGGGACGAGCAGTACTTC
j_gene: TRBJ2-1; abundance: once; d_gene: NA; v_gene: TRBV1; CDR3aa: CTSSQHSPGLVYQFF; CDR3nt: TGCACCAGCAGCCAACATTCCCCCGGACTAGTGTATCAGTTCTTC
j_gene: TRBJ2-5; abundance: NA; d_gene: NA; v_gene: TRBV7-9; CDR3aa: CASSFSPRETQYF; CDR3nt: TGTGCCAGCAGCTTTTCCCCTCGGGAGACCCAGTACTTC
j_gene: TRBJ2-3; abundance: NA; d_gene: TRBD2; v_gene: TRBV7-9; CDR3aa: CASSLAGTSVTQYF; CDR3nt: TGTGCCAGCAGCTTAGCGGGGACTAGTGTAACGCAGTATTTT
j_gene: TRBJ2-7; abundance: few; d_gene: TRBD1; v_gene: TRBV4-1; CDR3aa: CASSRHTGGASYEQYF; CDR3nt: TGCGCCAGCAGCCGCCACACAGGGGGCGCATCCTACGAGCAGTACTTC
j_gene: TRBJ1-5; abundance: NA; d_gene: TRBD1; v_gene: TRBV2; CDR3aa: CASGGTGRNQPQHF; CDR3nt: TGTGCCAGCGGGGGGACAGGGAGAAATCAGCCCCAGCATTTT
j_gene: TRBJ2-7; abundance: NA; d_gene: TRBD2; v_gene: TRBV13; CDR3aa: CASSLRGAGGAYEQYF; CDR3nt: TGTGCCAGCAGCTTACGGGGGGCGGGAGGGGCCTACGAGCAGTACTTC
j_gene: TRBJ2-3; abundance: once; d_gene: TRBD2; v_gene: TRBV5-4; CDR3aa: CASSLGGGETDTQYF; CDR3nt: TGTGCCAGCAGCTTGGGCGGGGGAGAGACAGATACGCAGTATTTT
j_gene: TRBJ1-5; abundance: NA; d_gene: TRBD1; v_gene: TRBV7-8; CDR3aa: CASSPDRGGQIIGQPQHF; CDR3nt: TGTGCCAGCAGCCCGGACAGGGGGGGTCAAATTATCGGTCAGCCCCAGCATTTT
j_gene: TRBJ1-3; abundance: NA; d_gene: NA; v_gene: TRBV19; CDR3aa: CASSPTGWVAGNTIYF; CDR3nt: TGTGCCAGTAGTCCGACAGGTTGGGTAGCTGGAAACACCATATATTTT
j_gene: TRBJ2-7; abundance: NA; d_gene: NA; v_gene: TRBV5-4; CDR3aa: CASSSNPRGPGYEQYF; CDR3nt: TGTGCCAGCAGCTCGAACCCCCGCGGCCCGGGGTACGAGCAGTACTTC
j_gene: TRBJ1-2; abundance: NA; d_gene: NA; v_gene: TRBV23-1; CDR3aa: CAIYGYTF; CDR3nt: TGCGCCATTTATGGCTACACCTTC
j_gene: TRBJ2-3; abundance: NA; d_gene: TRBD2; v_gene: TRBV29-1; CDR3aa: CSAALASGSGSTDTQYF; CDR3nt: TGCAGCGCCGCCTTGGCTAGCGGGAGTGGAAGTACAGATACGCAGTATTTT
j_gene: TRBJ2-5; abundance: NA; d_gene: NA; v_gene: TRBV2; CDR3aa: CASSEVPGEQYF; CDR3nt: TGTGCCAGCAGTGAGGTCCCGGGGGAGCAGTACTTC
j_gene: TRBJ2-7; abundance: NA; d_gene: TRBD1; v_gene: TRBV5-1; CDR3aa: CASSLGTANRYEQYF; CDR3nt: TGCGCCAGCAGCCTGGGGACAGCGAACCGCTACGAGCAGTACTTC
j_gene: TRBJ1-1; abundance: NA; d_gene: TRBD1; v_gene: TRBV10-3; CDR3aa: CAISPTDRVGTEAFF; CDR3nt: TGTGCCATCAGTCCCACCGACAGGGTGGGGACTGAAGCTTTCTTT
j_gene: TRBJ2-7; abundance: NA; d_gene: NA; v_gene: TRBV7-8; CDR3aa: CASSLFSGGGYYEQYF; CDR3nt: TGTGCCAGCAGCTTATTTAGCGGTGGGGGGTACTACGAGCAGTACTTC
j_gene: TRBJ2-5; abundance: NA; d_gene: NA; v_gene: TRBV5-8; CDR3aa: CASSQDWGETQYF; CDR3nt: TGTGCCAGCAGCCAAGATTGGGGGGAGACCCAGTACTTC
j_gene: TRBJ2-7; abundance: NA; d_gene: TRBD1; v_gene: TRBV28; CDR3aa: CASITLGTDSYEQYF; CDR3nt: TGTGCCAGCATTACCCTCGGGACAGACTCCTACGAGCAGTACTTC
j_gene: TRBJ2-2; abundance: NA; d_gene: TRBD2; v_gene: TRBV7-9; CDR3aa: CASSFGLVGELFF; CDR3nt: TGTGCCAGCAGCTTCGGACTAGTCGGGGAGCTGTTTTTT
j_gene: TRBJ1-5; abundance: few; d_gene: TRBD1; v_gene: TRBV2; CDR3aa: CASSARQGYSNQPQHF; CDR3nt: TGTGCCAGCAGTGCGCGACAGGGGTATAGCAATCAGCCCCAGCATTTT
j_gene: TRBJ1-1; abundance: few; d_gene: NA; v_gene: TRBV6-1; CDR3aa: CASTLPSTEAFF; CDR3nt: TGTGCCAGTACCCTCCCCTCCACTGAAGCTTTCTTT
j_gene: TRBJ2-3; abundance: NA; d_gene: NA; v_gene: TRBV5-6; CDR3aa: CASSPVDGTDTQYF; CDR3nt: TGTGCCAGCAGCCCTGTAGACGGCACAGATACGCAGTATTTT
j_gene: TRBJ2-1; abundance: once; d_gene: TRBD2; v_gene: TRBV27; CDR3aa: CASSRTSGYNEQFF; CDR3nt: TGTGCCAGCAGCAGGACTAGCGGGTACAATGAGCAGTTCTTC
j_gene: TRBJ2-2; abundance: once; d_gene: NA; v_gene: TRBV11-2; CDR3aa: CASSELRGMNTGELFF; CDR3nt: TGTGCCAGCAGCGAATTAAGGGGGATGAACACCGGGGAGCTGTTTTTT
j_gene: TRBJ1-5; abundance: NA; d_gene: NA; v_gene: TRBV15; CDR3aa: CATSREVSQPQHF; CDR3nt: TGTGCCACCAGCAGAGAGGTAAGTCAGCCCCAGCATTTT
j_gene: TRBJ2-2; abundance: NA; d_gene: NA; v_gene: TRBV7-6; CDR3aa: CASSLNSGELFF; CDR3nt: TGTGCCAGCAGCTTAAACAGCGGGGAGCTGTTTTTT
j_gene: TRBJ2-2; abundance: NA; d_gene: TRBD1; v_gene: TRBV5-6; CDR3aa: CASSSNPGQGFTGELFF; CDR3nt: TGTGCCAGCAGCTCGAATCCGGGACAGGGGTTCACCGGGGAGCTGTTTTTT
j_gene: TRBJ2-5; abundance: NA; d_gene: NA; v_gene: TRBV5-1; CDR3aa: CASSTRTDQETQYF; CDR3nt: TGCGCCAGCAGCACCCGGACTGATCAAGAGACCCAGTACTTC
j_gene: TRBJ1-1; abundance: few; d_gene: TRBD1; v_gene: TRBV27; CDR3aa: CAMQGADTEAFF; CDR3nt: TGTGCCATGCAGGGGGCAGACACTGAAGCTTTCTTT